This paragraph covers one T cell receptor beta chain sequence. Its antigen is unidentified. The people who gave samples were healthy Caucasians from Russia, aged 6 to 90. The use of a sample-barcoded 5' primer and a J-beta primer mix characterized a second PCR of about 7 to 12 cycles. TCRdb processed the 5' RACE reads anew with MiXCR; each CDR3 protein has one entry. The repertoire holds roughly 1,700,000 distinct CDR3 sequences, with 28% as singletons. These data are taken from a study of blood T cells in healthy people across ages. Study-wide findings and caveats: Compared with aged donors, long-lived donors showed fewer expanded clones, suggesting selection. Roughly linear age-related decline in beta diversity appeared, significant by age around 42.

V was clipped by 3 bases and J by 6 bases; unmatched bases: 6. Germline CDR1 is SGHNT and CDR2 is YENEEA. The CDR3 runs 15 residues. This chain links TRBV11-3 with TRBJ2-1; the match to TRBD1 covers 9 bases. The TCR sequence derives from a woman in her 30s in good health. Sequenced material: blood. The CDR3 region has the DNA TGTGCCAGCAGCTTTAGACAGGGGGATTTCAATGAGCAGTTCTTC. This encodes CASSFRQGDFNEQFF.